This T cell receptor beta chain was recovered during a study of patients and donors after allogeneic stem cell transplantation. With 2 bases removed from V and 2 bases from J, the gap between germline ends came to 10 bases. The CDR3 runs to 14 residues. Per germline, CDR1 GTSNPN and CDR2 SVGIG (reference sequence). TCRdb reanalysed the RT-PCR reads using MiXCR and keeps one entry per CDR3 protein. The sample consists of 410,000 or so distinct CDR3 sequences, roughly 17% of them appearing once. The V and J genes are TRBV30 and TRBJ1-5, with D tentatively TRBD1 (6 bases). What was sequenced was blood, either unsorted or a sorted T cell fraction (not recorded which). The receptor was isolated from a human donor who was either an allogeneic HSCT recipient or a stem cell or donor lymphocyte infusion donor (not recorded which). It is not recorded whose cells these are; they may come from a transplant donor. As DNA, the CDR3 is TGTGCCTGGAGTACAGGGAAGGGCAATCAGCCCCAGCATTTT. This translates into CAWSTGKGNQPQHF.